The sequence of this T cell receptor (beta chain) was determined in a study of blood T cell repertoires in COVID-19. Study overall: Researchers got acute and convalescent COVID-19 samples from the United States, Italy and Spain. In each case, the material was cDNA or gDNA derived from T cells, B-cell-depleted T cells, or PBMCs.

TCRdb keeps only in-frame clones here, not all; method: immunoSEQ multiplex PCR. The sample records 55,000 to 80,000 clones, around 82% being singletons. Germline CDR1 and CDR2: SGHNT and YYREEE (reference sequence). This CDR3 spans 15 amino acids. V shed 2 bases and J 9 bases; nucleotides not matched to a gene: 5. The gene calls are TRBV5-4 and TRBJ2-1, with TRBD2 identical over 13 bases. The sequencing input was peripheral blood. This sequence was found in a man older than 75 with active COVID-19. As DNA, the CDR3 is TGTGCCAGCAGCTTACTAGCGGGGGGGCCTGTTGAGCAGTTCTTC. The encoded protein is CASSLLAGGPVEQFF.